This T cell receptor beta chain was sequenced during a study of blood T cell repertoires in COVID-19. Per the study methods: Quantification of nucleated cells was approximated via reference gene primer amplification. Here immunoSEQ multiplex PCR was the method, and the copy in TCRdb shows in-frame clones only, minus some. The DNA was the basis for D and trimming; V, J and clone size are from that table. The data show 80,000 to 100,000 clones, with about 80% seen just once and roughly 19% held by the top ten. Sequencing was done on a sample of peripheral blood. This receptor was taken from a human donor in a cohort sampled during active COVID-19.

The CDR3 DNA follows: TGCGCCAGCAGCTTGGCCGACGTCCAGGGAGATACGCAGTATTTT. This sequence encodes CASSLADVQGDTQYF. V usage is TRBV5-1 and J usage is TRBJ2-3; D perhaps matches TRBD1 (5 bases). Germline loops: CDR1 SGHRS, CDR2 YFSETQ. Between the trimmed V and J ends, which lost 0 bases and 5 bases, there was a span of 13 bases. The CDR3 contains 15 residues. Filled out from reference TRBV5-1 and TRBJ2-3, the complete variable domain reads KAGVTQTPRYLIKTRGQQVTLSCSPISGHRSVSWYQQTPGQGLQFLFEYFSETQRNKGNFPGRFSGRQFSNSRSEMNVSTLELGDSALYLCASSLADVQGDTQYFGPGTRLTVL.